This TCR beta chain was captured in a study of shared clonotypes between healthy human individuals. Across the whole study: Three CD4 naive, three CD4 memory, two CD8 naive and one CD8 memory plate were used per donor. Findings and caveats of the study: Non-shared clonotypes had lower generation probabilities than those shared by all four donors. A limitation of the genetic and exposure-history diversity represented arose from few donors. Large depth notwithstanding, sorted-subset sequencing proved incomplete by rarefaction.

This CDR3 comprises 18 residues. Germline CDR1 SGDLS, CDR2 YYNGEE. Deletions cut 0 bases from V and 6 bases from J, with 22 bases between. Sequencing was performed with immunoSEQ multiplex PCR; in TCRdb, only in-frame clones are kept and a portion is missing. This sample has around 1,900,000 clones, with over 85% found just once. Naive CD8 cells lacked CD45RO, underwent positive selection for CCR7 and left out terminally differentiated effector memory CD45RA+ cells. About this clone itself: Its antigen is undetermined.

The clonotype comes from a man aged 18 to 29 in good health. Some clones in this sample may be carry-over from other donors' samples. The chain couples TRBV9 to TRBJ2-1; D possibly uses TRBD1 or TRBD2 (5 bases each). Sequencing input: naive CD8+ T cells from PBMCs. The CDR3 bases are TGTGCCAGCAGCGTAGAATTAGCCCCGGGACGGATTTTCAATGAGCAGTTCTTC. Translating gives CASSVELAPGRIFNEQFF.